This TCR beta chain was identified during a study of blood T cell repertoires in COVID-19. Study summary: Some COVID-19 samples were acute and others convalescent; all came from the United States, Italy and Spain. The analysed material was cDNA or gDNA that came from T cells, B-cell-depleted T cells, or PBMCs.

Per the study methods: It was from reference gene primer amplification that nucleated cell counts were estimated. This table comes from immunoSEQ multiplex PCR, and its TCRdb copy is limited to in-frame clones, with some not included. The V and J calls and clone size come from that table; D and trimming were worked out from the DNA. The table shows nearly 250,000 clones, with around 86% occurring only once. This TCR was recovered from a woman aged 60-70 years who had recovered from COVID-19. Sequenced sample: peripheral blood.

Here the CDR3 reads CASSFQRGTGIQYF. As DNA, the CDR3 is TGCGCCAGCAGCTTCCAGCGGGGGACCGGCATTCAGTACTTC. V gene TRBV5-1 combines with J gene TRBJ2-4; 8 bases are shared with TRBD2. The CDR3 spans 14 residues. Germline CDR1 reads SGHRS; CDR2 reads YFSETQ. Trimming took 2 bases from V and 9 from J; bases not matched to a gene: 7.